The 25 T cell receptor beta chains below were found in one sample sequenced in a study of cytomegalovirus exposure and HLA in healthy donors. It was with 60 Vbeta and 13 Jbeta primers that the PCR ran. Method: immunoSEQ multiplex PCR; TCRdb's copy keeps in-frame clones and lacks some. The sample yields about 150,000 clones, less than 80% seen once. The sequencing sample was made of PBMCs. These receptors originate from a man in his fifties in good health and CMV-seropositive.

The chain joins TRBV5-4 to TRBJ2-4, with 7 positions matching TRBD2. CDR3 length equals 16 residues. The germline V gene encodes CDR1 SGHNT and CDR2 YYREEE (reference sequence). The V and J ends lost 4 bases and 6 bases, in that order; junction bases with no gene match: 13. The CDR3, as DNA: TGTGCCAGCAGCGGAGGAGGTAGCGGGCGTGGAAACATTCAGTACTTC. It yields the protein CASSGGGSGRGNIQYF.

The rearrangement links TRBV29-1 to TRBJ1-1, with a weak D call TRBD1 (6 bases). This CDR3 region has 12 residues. The germline CDR1 and CDR2 sequences are SQVTM and ANQGSEA. V was shortened by 7 bases and J by 5 bases, with 14 bases between the two germline ends. The CDR3 DNA sequence: TGCAGCGCCGAACAGGGAAGGACTGAAGCTTTCTTT. It yields the protein CSAEQGRTEAFF.

A few counts support this clone. CDR3 nucleotide sequence: TGCGCCAGCAGCTTCCTTACTATCGGAGACGGGGGTGAGCAGTTCTTC. As protein: CASSFLTIGDGGEQFF. The J gene is TRBJ2-1, the V gene TRBV5-1, with D possibly TRBD2 on 6 matching bases. The germline V gene encodes CDR1 SGHRS and CDR2 YFSETQ. This CDR3 spans 16 amino acids. V lost 2 bases and J 9 bases, leaving 21 bases between the germline ends. Variable domain in full (rest from reference TRBV5-1 and TRBJ2-1): KAGVTQTPRYLIKTRGQQVTLSCSPISGHRSVSWYQQTPGQGLQFLFEYFSETQRNKGNFPGRFSGRQFSNSRSEMNVSTLELGDSALYLCASSFLTIGDGGEQFFGPGTRLTVL.

The V call is TRBV5-1, the J call TRBJ1-6, with D uncertain. The CDR3 runs 16 residues. The V end lost 5 bases, the J end lost 2 bases, and 14 bases lay between the germline ends. CDR1 and CDR2 from the germline V gene are SGHRS and YFSETQ. The DNA for the CDR3 is TGCGCCAGCAGGCTAGACCTGAGCCCCTATAATTCACCCCTCCACTTT. It specifies CASRLDLSPYNSPLHF.

About this clone itself: In the same sample, other DNA sequences code for this CDR3. The V call is TRBV6-5, the J call TRBJ1-5; weak D call: TRBD1 (6 bases). CDR1 and CDR2 from the germline V gene are MNHEY and SVGAGI. This CDR3 region has 13 residues. Deletions cut 0 bases from V and 6 bases from J, with 6 bases between. The CDR3: CASSYSRGQPQHF. The CDR3 DNA sequence: TGTGCCAGCAGTTACTCCAGGGGTCAGCCCCAGCATTTT.

This chain uses TRBV5-1 with TRBJ2-7, with 7 bases aligning to TRBD1. This CDR3 has 14 residues. Looked up from germline, CDR1 is SGHRS and CDR2 is YFSETQ. J lost 0 bases, V lost 4 bases, and 4 bases had no gene match. CDR3 amino acids: CASSITGASYEQYF. The CDR3 DNA reads as TGCGCCAGCAGCATCACAGGGGCCTCCTACGAGCAGTACTTC.

The chain joins TRBV5-1 to TRBJ2-3; 8 bases map to TRBD2. The V segment lost 4 bases and the J segment 4 bases; nucleotides outside the gene matches: 8. CDR1 is SGHRS, CDR2 YFSETQ, per germline. The CDR3 loop spans 15 amino acids. CDR3 bases: TGCGCCAGCAGCCCGGGAGGCGGGGGGCCAGATACGCAGTATTTT. Translating it yields CASSPGGGGPDTQYF.

This clone came up once. The rearrangement uses TRBV15 and TRBJ1-5, with 10 bases that match TRBD1. Per germline, CDR1 LNHNV and CDR2 YYDKDF (reference sequence). The CDR3 has 16 residues. Trimming cost V 4 bases and J 3 bases; bases outside gene matches: 6. The CDR3 nucleotides are TGTGCCACCAGCACTCGGACAGGGGGAAACAATCAGCCCCAGCATTTT. Its translation is CATSTRTGGNNQPQHF.

The chain employs TRBV19 and TRBJ1-1; TRBD1 matches 8 bases. Trimming took 3 bases from V and 1 from J; bases not matched to a gene: 4. Looked up from germline, CDR1 is LNHDA and CDR2 is SQIVND (reference sequence). The CDR3 spans 15 residues. The CDR3, as DNA: TGTGCCAGTAGTATCGACAGGGGCCAGAACACTGAAGCTTTCTTT. Its protein product is CASSIDRGQNTEAFF.

CDR3: CATSREGQGYEQYF. In DNA form, the CDR3 reads TGTGCCACCAGCAGAGAGGGACAAGGCTACGAGCAGTACTTC. The genes are TRBV15 and TRBJ2-7; D possibly corresponds to TRBD1 (6 bases). Germline V gives CDR1 LNHNV, CDR2 YYDKDF (reference sequence). The V end lost 0 bases, the J end lost 3 bases, and 9 bases lay between the germline ends. CDR3 length: 14 amino acids.

The chain links TRBV27 to TRBJ2-1, with TRBD2 matching over 7 bases. This CDR3 has 14 residues. V was clipped by 2 bases and J by 4 bases; unmatched bases: 2. CDR1 and CDR2 from the germline V gene are MNHEY and SMNVEV (reference sequence). CDR3 in DNA: TGTGCCAGCAGTTTAGCGGGGGATTACAATGAGCAGTTCTTC. This encodes CASSLAGDYNEQFF.

The chain joins TRBV18 to TRBJ1-5; possibly TRBD1 for D (6 bases). Trimming left V 4 bases short and J 4 bases short, with 11 bases between. Germline loops: CDR1 KGHSH, CDR2 LQKENI. CDR3 length equals 14 residues. The CDR3 DNA follows: TGTGCCAGCTCACACAGGGAAGGAAATCAGCCCCAGCATTTT. Translating it yields CASSHREGNQPQHF.

The chain links TRBV2 to TRBJ2-7; D ambiguous. The CDR3 runs 11 residues. V was pared by 7 bases and J by 2 bases, with 6 bases between. Germline CDR1 and CDR2: SNHLY and FYNNEI. The CDR3 nucleotides read TGTGCCAGCACCCGGGCCTACGAGCAGTACTTC. Residues: CASTRAYEQYF.

This chain connects TRBV7-2 to TRBJ2-7; perhaps TRBD1 as D (6 bases). Germline CDR1 and CDR2: SGHTA and FQGNSA. V was cut by 3 bases and J by 6 bases, with 12 bases left in between. This CDR3 spans 13 amino acids. CDR3 DNA sequence: TGTGCCAGCAGCTTTAACAGGGCGTTCGAGCAGTACTTC. Translated: CASSFNRAFEQYF.

CDR3 sequence reads: CSVERVGGLHGYTF. The CDR3 DNA is TGCAGCGTTGAGAGGGTGGGGGGTCTTCATGGCTACACCTTC. This rearrangement joins TRBV29-1 to TRBJ1-2, with D possibly TRBD1 on 5 matching bases. With 3 bases removed from V and 6 bases from J, the gap between germline ends came to 17 bases. Germline V gives CDR1 SQVTM, CDR2 ANQGSEA. The CDR3 consists of 14 residues.

This clone was observed a handful of times. This chain connects TRBV12-5 to TRBJ2-1, with 14 bases aligning to TRBD2. J gave up 0 bases and V 5 bases, and 6 bases lay outside the gene matches. The CDR3 runs to 18 residues. Per the germline V gene, CDR1 is LGHNT and CDR2 is FRNRAP. CDR3 loop: CASGPVGTSGSSYNEQFF. CDR3 DNA sequence: TGTGCTAGTGGTCCTGTGGGGACTAGCGGGAGCTCCTACAATGAGCAGTTCTTC.

The chain couples TRBV29-1 to TRBJ2-7, with D perhaps TRBD1 (6 bases). Germline lookup yields CDR1 SQVTM and CDR2 ANQGSEA. The V end lost 7 bases, the J end lost 5 bases, and 18 bases lay between the germline ends. The CDR3 extends over 13 amino acids. The CDR3 reads CSGATGFLDEQYF. For the CDR3, the DNA is TGCAGCGGGGCAACAGGGTTCTTGGACGAGCAGTACTTC.

J is TRBJ1-2 and V is TRBV4-3; D uncertain. Per germline, CDR1 LGHNA and CDR2 YSLEER. This CDR3 is 13 amino acids long. V lost 0 bases and J lost 4, with 6 bases in between. DNA for the CDR3: TGCGCCAGCAGCCAAGAAGAGTTCTATGGCTACACCTTC. Translated: CASSQEEFYGYTF.

This clone was seen a few times. The chain joins TRBV15 to TRBJ1-1; D uncertain. Germline lookup yields CDR1 LNHNV and CDR2 YYDKDF (reference sequence). The V end lost 8 bases, the J end lost 1 base, and 8 bases lay between the germline ends. This CDR3 is built from 12 residues. In nucleotides, the CDR3 is TGTGCCACCGCCACACCGAACACTGAAGCTTTCTTT. Residues: CATATPNTEAFF.

The chain couples TRBV25-1 to TRBJ1-1; no reliable D call. Trimming shortened V by 6 bases and J by 12 bases, and 20 bases separated the two germline ends. CDR1 MGHDK and CDR2 SYGVNS come from the germline V gene. This CDR3 has 13 residues. The CDR3 DNA reads as TGTGCCAGCAGGGCGGGCCTCGGGCTGGGAACTTTCTTT. This sequence encodes CASRAGLGLGTFF. Full variable domain (remainder filled in from reference TRBV25-1 and TRBJ1-1): EADIYQTPRYLVIGTGKKITLECSQTMGHDKMYWYQQDPGMELHLIHYSYGVNSTEKGDLSSESTVSRIRTEHFPLTLESARPSHTSQYLCASRAGLGLGTFFGQGTRLTVV.

The genes are TRBV27 and TRBJ2-7; 7 bases align to TRBD2. Germline V gene data show CDR1 as MNHEY and CDR2 as SMNVEV (reference sequence). The trim removed 6 bases at V and 3 bases at J, leaving 17 bases unmatched. CDR3 length: 17 amino acids. Here the CDR3 reads CASRPMGVGGDHYEQYF. The CDR3 DNA follows: TGTGCCAGCAGACCAATGGGGGTGGGGGGGGACCACTACGAGCAGTACTTC.

V and J are TRBV18 and TRBJ2-7, with D perhaps matching TRBD1 (5 bases). Germline CDR1 KGHSH, CDR2 LQKENI. The CDR3 is 15 residues long. The germline V and J ends were trimmed by 2 bases and 0 bases, with 11 bases remaining between them. CDR3 sequence (DNA): TGTGCCAGCTCACCAAGTCAGGGAAGCTCCTACGAGCAGTACTTC. Its protein is CASSPSQGSSYEQYF.

The V call is TRBV19, the J call TRBJ1-1; 7 bases match TRBD1. The J segment lost 5 bases and the V segment lost 7 bases, leaving 7 bases of the junction unmatched. Germline V lookup: CDR1 LNHDA, CDR2 SQIVND (reference sequence). The CDR3 is 13 amino acids. CDR3 protein: CASTRNRGTEAFF. The CDR3 DNA reads as TGTGCCAGTACCCGTAACAGGGGAACTGAAGCTTTCTTT.

The rearrangement links TRBV5-6 to TRBJ2-1; 7 bases are shared with TRBD1. Germline-derived CDR1 and CDR2 are SGHDT and YYEEEE. V trimming: 3 bases; J trimming: 13 bases; junction bases outside the gene matches: 19. CDR3 length: 16 amino acids. CDR3 in amino acids: CASSWGQPDTIKRQFF. The CDR3 DNA is TGTGCCAGCAGCTGGGGACAGCCCGACACCATAAAGAGACAGTTCTTC.

The chain is built from TRBV10-2 and TRBJ2-2; 11 bases align to TRBD2. CDR3 length: 14 residues. With V trimmed by 10 bases and J by 10 bases, 11 bases remained unmatched. Germline CDR1 and CDR2: WSHSY and SAAADI. CDR3 bases: TGCGCCACAAATAGCGGGGGGGCCGCCGAGGAGCTGTTTTTT. It specifies CATNSGGAAEELFF.